These 8 T cell receptor beta chains originate from one sample sequenced in a study of vaccination and CD4 T cells after COVID-19. The treatment was: roughly ten-day PBMC culture with coronavirus spike peptide pools or control peptides (ViraFEST assay). Antigens for these TCRs are unknown. Sequenced with the Oncomine TCR Beta short-read assay was DNA taken from cultured CD4+ T cells. TCRdb re-derived calls from the PCR reads in MiXCR, one entry per CDR3 protein. The table shows about 20,000 distinct CDR3 sequences, with 60% occurring only once. Sequenced here: CD4+ T cells from blood, cultured in vitro, sampled after SARS-CoV-2 vaccination. These TCRs come from a human donor who had recovered from COVID-19.

This clonotype has just a few counts. This chain links TRBV20-1 with TRBJ2-5; D gene ambiguous. CDR1 is DFQATT and CDR2 is SNEGSKA in the germline V gene (reference sequence). The CDR3 totals 12 residues. The germline V and J ends were trimmed by 7 bases and 2 bases, with 11 bases remaining between them. Written as DNA, the CDR3 is TGCAGTGTAGATAGGGAACAAGAGACCCAGTACTTC. It is translated as CSVDREQETQYF.

The chain combines TRBV7-9 with TRBJ2-1, with D perhaps TRBD1 (6 bases). V gave up 5 bases and J gave up 0 bases, with 11 bases separating them. CDR1 is SEHNR and CDR2 is FQNEAQ in the germline V gene (reference sequence). The CDR3 consists of 15 residues. CDR3 loop: CASSRGGVSYNEQFF. The DNA of the CDR3 is TGTGCCAGCAGCCGAGGGGGAGTCTCCTACAATGAGCAGTTCTTC.

The chain uses TRBV27 and TRBJ2-7; D may be TRBD1 or TRBD2 (5 bases each). There are 15 residues in the CDR3. Germline assignment: CDR1 MNHEY and CDR2 SMNVEV (reference sequence). The ends were cut back, 3 bases at V and 0 bases at J, with 12 bases in the middle. The CDR3 sequence: CASSFSRDRSYEQYF. Written as DNA, the CDR3 is TGTGCCAGCAGTTTTTCCCGGGACCGCTCCTACGAGCAGTACTTC.

This clonotype has just a few counts. The J gene is TRBJ1-2, the V gene TRBV28, with a tentative D call TRBD1 (6 bases). V shed 5 bases and J shed 6 bases, with 16 bases lying between them. In germline, CDR1 is MDHEN, CDR2 SYDVKM. The CDR3 spans 14 residues. The CDR3 region is CASSPRGNGDGYTF. CDR3 nucleotide sequence: TGTGCCAGCAGTCCCAGGGGTAACGGGGATGGCTACACCTTC.

This clonotype was seen more than once but under ten times. The V call is TRBV6-1, the J call TRBJ1-1, with 9 positions matching TRBD1. V trimming: 8 bases; J trimming: 3 bases; junction bases outside the gene matches: 7. Germline V gives CDR1 MNHNS, CDR2 SASEGT. The CDR3 is made up of 14 amino acids. The CDR3 is CASSHRGQDTEAFF. The CDR3 DNA follows: TGTGCCAGCTCTCACAGGGGGCAAGACACTGAAGCTTTCTTT.

This clonotype appeared a few times. V usage is TRBV24-1 and J usage is TRBJ2-5; 8 bases map to TRBD1. The CDR3 spans 15 residues. V lost 5 bases to trimming and J lost 2 bases; unmatched junction nucleotides: 6. Per the germline V gene, CDR1 is KGHDR and CDR2 is SFDVKD. The CDR3 DNA is TGTGCCACCAGTGCCACCGGGACAGGACAAGAGACCCAGTACTTC. It translates to CATSATGTGQETQYF.

The chain employs TRBV6-1 and TRBJ2-7; TRBD1 aligns across 8 bases. This CDR3 is built from 14 residues. Germline V gives CDR1 MNHNS, CDR2 SASEGT. The ends lost 1 base at V and 3 bases at J; junction bases unmatched: 2. The CDR3 spells CASSEGTGLYEQYF. The CDR3 region has the DNA TGTGCCAGCAGTGAAGGGACAGGGCTCTACGAGCAGTACTTC.

The chain links TRBV25-1 to TRBJ2-7; D remains unclear. With 9 bases removed from V and 3 bases from J, the gap between germline ends came to 12 bases. The CDR3 runs 12 residues. The germline V gene encodes CDR1 MGHDK and CDR2 SYGVNS. The CDR3 spells CARGIRVYEQYF. The CDR3 nucleotides read TGTGCCAGAGGGATTAGGGTCTACGAGCAGTACTTC.